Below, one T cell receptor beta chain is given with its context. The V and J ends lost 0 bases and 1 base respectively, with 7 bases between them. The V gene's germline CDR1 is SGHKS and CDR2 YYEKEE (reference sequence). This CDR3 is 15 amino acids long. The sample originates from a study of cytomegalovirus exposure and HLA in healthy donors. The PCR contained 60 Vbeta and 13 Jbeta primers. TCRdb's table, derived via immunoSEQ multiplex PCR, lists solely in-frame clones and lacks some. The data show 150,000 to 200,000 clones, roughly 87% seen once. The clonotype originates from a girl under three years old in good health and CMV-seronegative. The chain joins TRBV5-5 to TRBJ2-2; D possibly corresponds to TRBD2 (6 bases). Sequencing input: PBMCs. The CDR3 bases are TGTGCCAGCAGCTTGGTCGGGGGGAACACCGGGGAGCTGTTTTTT. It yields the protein CASSLVGGNTGELFF. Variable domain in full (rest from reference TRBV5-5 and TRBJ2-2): DAGVTQSPTHLIKTRGQQVTLRCSPISGHKSVSWYQQVLGQGPQFIFQYYEKEERGRGNFPDRFSARQFPNYSSELNVNALLLGDSALYLCASSLVGGNTGELFFGEGSRLTVL.